This T cell receptor (beta chain) was profiled in a study of blood T cell repertoires in COVID-19. Study information: The United States, Italy and Spain provided the acute and convalescent COVID-19 samples. PBMCs, B-cell-depleted T cells, or T cells provided the cDNA or gDNA that made up the material.

In the study's own analysis: Nucleated cell number was recorded as an estimate derived from reference gene primer amplification. Repertoires were generated with immunoSEQ multiplex PCR, while TCRdb's copy carries only in-frame clones and drops some. D and trimming come from the DNA, and the V and J calls and clone size come from that table. The sample includes over 100,000 clones, approximately 80% seen only once; the top ten take about 6.6%. The CDR3 has 14 residues. Germline CDR1 LNHDA, CDR2 SQIVND (reference sequence). V gave up 10 bases and J gave up 3 bases, with 16 bases separating them. The sequenced material came from peripheral blood. The gene calls are TRBV19 and TRBJ1-5, with a possible D match to TRBD1 (6 bases). The clonotype was recovered from a woman aged 45-65 years with acute or convalescent COVID-19. The CDR3 DNA is TGTGCCACACACGCAGGACAGTTCAATCAGCCCCAGCATTTT. Translating gives CATHAGQFNQPQHF.